Listed below are T cell receptor beta chains from one sample, sequenced in a study of blood T cell repertoires in COVID-19. Using immunoSEQ multiplex PCR, the repertoire was profiled, and TCRdb retains in-frame clones only, with some absent. The repertoire holds about 69,000 clones, with about four fifths as singletons. Sequenced material: peripheral blood. The receptors here all came from a human donor in a cohort sampled during active COVID-19. The CDR3 runs from the conserved cysteine through the conserved F or W.

TRBV6-4 | CASSEGQGVYGYTF
TRBV11-3 | CASSFSGSGTDTQYF
TRBV6-6 | CASSFTGGDYGYTF
TRBV11-2 | CASRPSKFNRANTEAFF
TRBV11-2 | CASSQHLRTQRETQYF
TRBV7-9 | CASSLSVGEEETQYF
TRBV3-1/TRBV3-2 | CASSQDLGDRKFYGYTF
TRBV27 | CASSLRQGPYYEQYF
TRBV27 | CASSPNRGINYGYTF
TRBV2 | CASSEGHSGEKLFF
TRBV5-1 | CASSQNRANTEAFF
TRBV27 | CASSRSTDSNEKLFF
TRBV6-6 | CASSQTGPNQPQHF
TRBV15 | CATSRDPPGALNYEQYF
TRBV5-8 | CASFPGQGLMVAF
TRBV12-3/TRBV12-4 | CASSPGGYTEAFF
TRBV6-6 | CASRTGEGGVGAFF
TRBV2 | CAGSGGATNEKLFF
TRBV18 | CASSPAGQSYTEAFF
TRBV5-1 | CASSPTGRDNQPQHF
TRBV30 | CAWSGGQGGQPQHF